Shown below are 27 T cell receptor beta chains from a single sample sequenced in a study of cytomegalovirus exposure and HLA in healthy donors. Produced via immunoSEQ multiplex PCR; TCRdb's table is partial and in-frame only. Among about 56,000 clones listed, more than 85% were seen once. Material for sequencing was PBMCs. The source is a woman aged 18 to 35 in good health and CMV-seronegative.

V gene TRBV6-4 combines with J gene TRBJ2-3; 10 bases align to TRBD2. After removal of 10 bases from V and 6 bases from J, the junction contained 13 bases not matched to a gene. The CDR3 spans 15 residues. The germline V gene has CDR1 MRHNA and CDR2 SNTAGT. CDR3 DNA: TGTGCCACCGGACAAGCGGGGGGGGACCTGGATACGCAGTATTTT. Its protein is CATGQAGGDLDTQYF.

The chain joins TRBV5-1 to TRBJ1-1, with D tentatively TRBD1 (5 bases). Trimming removed 4 bases from V and 5 bases from J, with 18 bases in between. Germline CDR1 is SGHRS and CDR2 is YFSETQ. This CDR3 contains 15 residues. CDR3 DNA: TGCGCCAGCAGCCCGGACGGGGGAATAGAAACTGAAGCTTTCTTT. Protein: CASSPDGGIETEAFF.

The chain joins TRBV4-1 to TRBJ2-7, with D perhaps matching TRBD1 (5 bases). Germline CDR1 MGHRA, CDR2 YSYEKL. Trimming pared 3 bases from V and 2 bases from J, leaving 11 bases between. The CDR3 runs to 14 residues. The CDR3 region is CASSHPGYPYEQYV. The CDR3 nucleotides are TGCGCCAGCAGCCACCCAGGGTACCCCTACGAGCAGTACGTC.

The rearrangement joins TRBV27 to TRBJ2-7; D ambiguous. The V and J ends lost 5 bases and 7 bases respectively, with 24 bases between them. CDR3 length equals 16 residues. In germline, CDR1 is MNHEY, CDR2 SMNVEV (reference sequence). The CDR3: CASSPPFFCPPVEQYV. Here the CDR3 DNA reads TGTGCCAGCAGTCCCCCCTTTTTTTGCCCCCCCGTGGAGCAGTACGTC.

The CDR3 coding sequence is TGTGCCAGCTCACCGACAGGGGGCCTCTACAATGAGCAGTTCTTC. It encodes CASSPTGGLYNEQFF. The chain has TRBV18 and TRBJ2-1; 10 bases match TRBD1. Germline V gives CDR1 KGHSH, CDR2 LQKENI. J gave up 3 bases and V 3 bases, and 2 bases lay outside the gene matches. The CDR3 extends over 15 amino acids.

This clone was counted a single time. The chain carries TRBV10-3 and TRBJ1-2; 9 bases match TRBD1. V lost 5 bases to trimming and J lost 2 bases; unmatched junction nucleotides: 3. Germline CDR1 is ENHRY and CDR2 is SYGVKD. CDR3 length equals 14 residues. This chain's CDR3 is CAISKGTGNYGYTF. The CDR3 DNA follows: TGTGCCATCAGTAAGGGGACAGGGAACTATGGCTACACCTTC.

The table lists this clone with a count of one. The J gene is TRBJ1-1, the V gene TRBV9; 7 nucleotides line up with TRBD1. The V and J ends lost 4 bases and 0 bases, in that order; junction bases with no gene match: 6. The CDR3 has 15 amino acids. Looked up from germline, CDR1 is SGDLS and CDR2 is YYNGEE. The CDR3 protein is CASSTPDRMNTEAFF. The CDR3 DNA is TGTGCCAGCAGCACCCCGGACAGGATGAACACTGAAGCTTTCTTT.

V usage is TRBV4-2 and J usage is TRBJ1-4; 7 bases agree with TRBD1. The CDR3 totals 19 residues. With 0 bases clipped from V and 5 bases from J, the junction kept 15 bases outside the gene matches. CDR1 is LGHNA, CDR2 YNFKEQ, per germline. CDR3 sequence (DNA): TGTGCCAGCAGCCAAGATCTACCCCGGGACAGCGCCTACAATGAAAAACTGTTTTTT. Its translation is CASSQDLPRDSAYNEKLFF.

The chain carries TRBV5-8 and TRBJ2-1; weak D call: TRBD2 (5 bases). Trimming cost V 3 bases and J 9 bases, with 7 bases left between them. This CDR3 is built from 11 residues. CDR1 and CDR2 from the germline V gene are SGHTS and YDEGEE. The CDR3 sequence is CASSSGVEQFF. CDR3 coding DNA: TGTGCCAGCAGCTCCGGGGTTGAGCAGTTCTTC. Supplemented by reference TRBV5-8 and TRBJ2-1, the full variable domain reads EAGVTQSPTHLIKTRGQQATLRCSPISGHTSVYWYQQALGLGLQFLLWYDEGEERNRGNFPPRFSGRQFPNYSSELNVNALELEDSALYLCASSSGVEQFFGPGTRLTVL.

The chain combines TRBV25-1 with TRBJ2-6; tentative D call: TRBD2 (5 bases). V lost 7 bases, J lost 0 bases, and 19 bases lay in between. The CDR3 runs 18 residues. Germline lookup yields CDR1 MGHDK and CDR2 SYGVNS. This CDR3 reads CASKPPRTSHSGANVLTF. CDR3 DNA: TGTGCCAGCAAACCTCCCCGGACTTCTCACTCTGGGGCCAACGTCCTGACTTTC.

The CDR3 DNA follows: TGTGCCAGCGGCAGCGGAACGGTGATCACAGATACGCAGTATTTT. Translation gives CASGSGTVITDTQYF. The chain employs TRBV7-2 and TRBJ2-3; perhaps TRBD2 as D (5 bases). Between the trimmed V and J ends, which lost 8 bases and 2 bases, there was a span of 17 bases. Germline assignment: CDR1 SGHTA and CDR2 FQGNSA. CDR3 length: 15 amino acids.

V and J are TRBV7-2 and TRBJ1-2; no clear D. The V end lost 3 bases, the J end lost 7 bases, and 9 bases lay between the germline ends. Per germline, CDR1 SGHTA and CDR2 FQGNSA. The CDR3 runs to 12 residues. CDR3 nucleotide sequence: TGTGCCAGCAGCTTCGTTCGTAGTGGCTACACCTTC. It encodes CASSFVRSGYTF. The whole variable domain, filled in from reference TRBV7-2 and TRBJ1-2, reads GAGVSQSPSNKVTEKGKDVELRCDPISGHTALYWYRQSLGQGLEFLIYFQGNSAPDKSGLPSDRFSAERTGGSVSTLTIQRTQQEDSAVYLCASSFVRSGYTFGSGTRLTVV.

The chain uses TRBV2 and TRBJ2-5, with 9 bases lining up with TRBD2. The germline V gene has CDR1 SNHLY and CDR2 FYNNEI. The V gene end was trimmed by 5 bases and the J gene end by 1 base; junction bases not matched to a gene: 5. The CDR3 covers 15 residues. This chain's CDR3 is CASSSQTSGQETQYF. In DNA form, the CDR3 reads TGTGCCAGCAGTTCTCAGACTAGCGGCCAAGAGACCCAGTACTTC.

The chain joins TRBV18 to TRBJ1-2; no clear D. V was trimmed by 6 bases and J by 2 bases, leaving 10 bases between them. The CDR3 length is 13 residues. In germline, CDR1 is KGHSH, CDR2 LQKENI. CDR3 DNA: TGTGCCAGCTCCGCCGGTTCAAACTATGGCTACACCTTC. This translates into CASSAGSNYGYTF.

The chain couples TRBV28 to TRBJ1-5; D gene ambiguous. Germline lookup yields CDR1 MDHEN and CDR2 SYDVKM. This CDR3 is 12 amino acids long. V dropped 1 base and J dropped 15 bases, with 13 bases sitting between them. DNA for the CDR3: TGTGCCAGCAGTTTATTGTTGAGTCCCGGGCATTTT. This translates into CASSLLLSPGHF.

The chain uses TRBV18 and TRBJ1-1; D is possibly TRBD1 (5 bases). The V gene lost 1 base and the J gene lost 5 bases, with 14 bases spanning the gap. CDR1 and CDR2 (germline): KGHSH, LQKENI. The CDR3 runs to 15 residues. This CDR3 is CASSPQEGMGTEAFF. The CDR3 region has the DNA TGTGCCAGCTCACCACAGGAGGGGATGGGGACTGAAGCTTTCTTT.

This rearrangement joins TRBV5-1 to TRBJ1-1, with TRBD1 identical over 9 bases. The CDR3 is 17 amino acids. Trimming cost V 4 bases and J 1 base; bases outside gene matches: 11. The germline V gene has CDR1 SGHRS and CDR2 YFSETQ. The CDR3 is CASSKQTGGLANTEAFF. As DNA, the CDR3 is TGCGCCAGCAGCAAACAGACAGGGGGTTTGGCGAACACTGAAGCTTTCTTT.

This clone showed up just once. J is TRBJ2-7 and V is TRBV2, with 9 positions matching TRBD1. Germline V lookup: CDR1 SNHLY, CDR2 FYNNEI. V lost 6 bases, J lost 1 base, and 10 bases stayed unmatched. This CDR3 is built from 16 residues. The CDR3 here is CASRRTGTGNSYEQYV. CDR3 in DNA: TGTGCCAGCAGGCGAACTGGGACAGGGAATTCCTACGAGCAGTACGTC.

The chain employs TRBV6-5 and TRBJ2-1; the D gene is possibly TRBD2 (6 bases). Trimming cost V 3 bases and J 6 bases, with 9 bases left between them. The germline V gene encodes CDR1 MNHEY and CDR2 SVGAGI. The CDR3 extends over 13 amino acids. CDR3 bases: TGTGCCAGCAGTTATAGCGGTAGCAATGAGCAGTTCTTC. Translation: CASSYSGSNEQFF.

There are a few counts of this clone. V and J are TRBV18 and TRBJ1-4; D not certain. This CDR3 spans 15 amino acids. V dropped 1 base and J dropped 1 base, with 7 bases sitting between them. Germline V gene data show CDR1 as KGHSH and CDR2 as LQKENI. CDR3 bases: TGTGCCAGCTCACCACTCTACAGAACTAATGAAAAACTGTTTTTT. It is translated as CASSPLYRTNEKLFF. Variable domain in full (rest from reference TRBV18 and TRBJ1-4): NAGVMQNPRHLVRRRGQEARLRCSPMKGHSHVYWYRQLPEEGLKFMVYLQKENIIDESGMPKERFSAEFPKEGPSILRIQQVVRGDSAAYFCASSPLYRTNEKLFFGSGTQLSVL.

The chain joins TRBV7-8 to TRBJ2-1; 8 bases match TRBD1. Germline values: CDR1 SGHVS, CDR2 FQNEAQ. Losses at the gene ends were 2 bases for V and 3 bases for J; bases not matched to a gene: 6. The CDR3 contains 16 residues. As DNA, the CDR3 is TGTGCCAGCAGCTTACGACAGGGGATTGTCTACAATGAGCAGTTCTTC. Its protein product is CASSLRQGIVYNEQFF.

The chain carries TRBV5-8 and TRBJ2-1; 8 bases are a match to TRBD2. This CDR3 spans 15 amino acids. Germline CDR1 and CDR2: SGHTS and YDEGEE. V was clipped by 1 base and J by 10 bases; unmatched bases: 10. The CDR3 sequence is CASSLLVAGLGEQFF. The DNA of the CDR3 is TGTGCCAGCAGCTTGTTGGTAGCGGGGTTAGGGGAGCAGTTCTTC.

V gene TRBV9 combines with J gene TRBJ2-2; no clear D. The germline V gene has CDR1 SGDLS and CDR2 YYNGEE. The CDR3 length is 15 residues. Trimming removed 3 bases from V and 6 bases from J, with 15 bases in between. CDR3 nucleotide sequence: TGTGCCAGCAGCGCCACTGCCCCGAATCCCGGGGAGCTGTTTTTT. It encodes CASSATAPNPGELFF.

The V call is TRBV5-1, the J call TRBJ2-5, with TRBD2 identical over 7 bases. CDR3 length: 14 residues. Germline lookup yields CDR1 SGHRS and CDR2 YFSETQ. J gave up 4 bases and V 0 bases, and 3 bases lay outside the gene matches. The CDR3 sequence is CASSLDPGGETQYF. In nucleotides, the CDR3 is TGCGCCAGCAGCTTGGACCCGGGGGGAGAGACCCAGTACTTC.

The CDR3 DNA follows: TGTGCCAGCAGTTACTCGGGGGCCGGCACCGGGGAGCTGTTTTTT. As protein: CASSYSGAGTGELFF. The chain couples TRBV6-5 to TRBJ2-2; TRBD1 is a possible D gene (6 bases). V lost 0 bases, J lost 4 bases, and 9 bases lay in between. CDR1 and CDR2 from the germline V gene are MNHEY and SVGAGI. This CDR3 comprises 15 residues.

The chain links TRBV5-6 to TRBJ2-3; 13 bases align to TRBD2. This CDR3 has 18 amino acids. J was trimmed by 1 base and V by 4 bases; bases with no gene match: 9. CDR1 and CDR2 from the germline V gene are SGHDT and YYEEEE. The CDR3 DNA is TGTGCCAGCAGCCCAACGGGACTAGCGGGGCTCGGCACAGATACGCAGTATTTT. Amino acids: CASSPTGLAGLGTDTQYF.

In its sample, this clone was seen a few times. Other DNA sequences of this sample code for an identical CDR3. This rearrangement joins TRBV6-4 to TRBJ2-3; 12 bases agree with TRBD2. J was trimmed by 3 bases and V by 4 bases; bases with no gene match: 2. The CDR3 has 15 residues. The germline V gene has CDR1 MRHNA and CDR2 SNTAGT. CDR3 protein: CASSASGGATDTQYF. CDR3 in DNA: TGTGCCAGCAGTGCTAGCGGGGGGGCAACAGATACGCAGTATTTT.